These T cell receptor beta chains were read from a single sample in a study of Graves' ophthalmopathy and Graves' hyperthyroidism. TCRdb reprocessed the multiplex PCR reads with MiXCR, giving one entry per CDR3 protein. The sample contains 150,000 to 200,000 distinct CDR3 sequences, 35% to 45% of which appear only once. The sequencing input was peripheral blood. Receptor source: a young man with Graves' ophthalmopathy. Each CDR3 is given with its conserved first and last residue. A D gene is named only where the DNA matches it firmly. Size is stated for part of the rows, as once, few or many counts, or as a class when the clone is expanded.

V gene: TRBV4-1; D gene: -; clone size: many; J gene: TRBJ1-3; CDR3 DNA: TGCGCCAGCAGCCAAGATGGGAGAGGGATGGGAAACACCATATATTTT; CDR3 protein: CASSQDGRGMGNTIYF
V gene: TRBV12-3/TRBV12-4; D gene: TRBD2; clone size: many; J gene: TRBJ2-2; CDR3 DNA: TGTGCCAGCGGCCGGGAGGCCGACACCGGGGAGCTGTTTTTT; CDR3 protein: CASGREADTGELFF
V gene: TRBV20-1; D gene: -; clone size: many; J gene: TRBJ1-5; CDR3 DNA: TGCAGTGCTAGGGGGGGGTGGCAGCCCCAGCATTTT; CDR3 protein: CSARGGWQPQHF
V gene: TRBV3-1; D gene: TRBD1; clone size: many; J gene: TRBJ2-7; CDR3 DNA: TGTGCCAGCAGCCACAATACAGGGGCCTACGAGCAGTACTTC; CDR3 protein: CASSHNTGAYEQYF
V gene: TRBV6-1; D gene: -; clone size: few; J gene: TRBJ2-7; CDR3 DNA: TGTGCCAGCAGTGAAATCGTTCTTGCGGGGTTCTACGAGCAGTACTTC; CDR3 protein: CASSEIVLAGFYEQYF
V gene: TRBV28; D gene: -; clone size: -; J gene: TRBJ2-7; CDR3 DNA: TGTGCCTCAAACGGGGGAGACGAGCAGTACTTC; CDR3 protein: CASNGGDEQYF
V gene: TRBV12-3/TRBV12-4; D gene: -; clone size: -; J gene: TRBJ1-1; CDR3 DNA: TGTGCCAGCAGGTCAGTAAGCACTGAAGCCTTCTTT; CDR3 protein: CASRSVSTEAFF
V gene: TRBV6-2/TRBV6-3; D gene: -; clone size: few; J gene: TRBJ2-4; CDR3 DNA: TGTGCCAGCAGTTACTGGCGGGGTTCCGAAAACATTCAGTACTTC; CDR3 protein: CASSYWRGSENIQYF
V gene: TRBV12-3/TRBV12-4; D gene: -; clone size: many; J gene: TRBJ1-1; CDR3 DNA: TGTGCCAGCAGTTTCGGGGGACCCGAACTCGGAATGGACGTTGAAGCTTTCTTT; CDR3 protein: CASSFGGPELGMDVEAFF
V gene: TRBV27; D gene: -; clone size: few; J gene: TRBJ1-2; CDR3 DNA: TGTGCCAGCAGTTTAGGACCCGGTTCTGGTGGCTACACCTTC; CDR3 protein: CASSLGPGSGGYTF
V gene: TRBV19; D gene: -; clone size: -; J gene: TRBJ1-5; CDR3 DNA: TGTGCCAGTAGTAGGGGGCGCAGCAATCAGCCCCAGCATTTT; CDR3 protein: CASSRGRSNQPQHF
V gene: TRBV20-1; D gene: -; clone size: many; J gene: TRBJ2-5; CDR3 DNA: TGCAGTGCTAGTCAGGGGATCGATAAGACCCAGTACTTC; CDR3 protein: CSASQGIDKTQYF
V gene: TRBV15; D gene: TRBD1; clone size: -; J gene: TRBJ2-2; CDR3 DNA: TGTGCCACCAGCAGAGGGGGGACAGGGTTAAGCGGGGAGCTGTTTTTT; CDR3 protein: CATSRGGTGLSGELFF
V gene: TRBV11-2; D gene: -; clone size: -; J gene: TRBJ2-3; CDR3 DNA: TGTGCCAGCAGCTTAGTGGGTTACAGGCTGGCCGATACGCAGTATTTT; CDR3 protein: CASSLVGYRLADTQYF
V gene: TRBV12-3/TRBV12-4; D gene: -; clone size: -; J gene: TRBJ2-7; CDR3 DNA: TGTGCCAGCACCCTCACGGGGTTCCACGAGCAGTACTTC; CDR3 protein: CASTLTGFHEQYF
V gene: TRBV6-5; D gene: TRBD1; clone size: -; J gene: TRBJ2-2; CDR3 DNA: TGTGCCAGCAGTTACGACAGGGCGGTGAACACCGGGGAGCTGTTTTTT; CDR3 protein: CASSYDRAVNTGELFF
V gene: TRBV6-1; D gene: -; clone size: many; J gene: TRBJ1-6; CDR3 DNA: TGTGCCAGCAGTAAGGCGGTAGGCAGCTCGAATAATTCACCCCTCCACTTT; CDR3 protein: CASSKAVGSSNNSPLHF
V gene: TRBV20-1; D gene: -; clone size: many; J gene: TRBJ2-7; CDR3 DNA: TGCAGTGCTAGCCCCTTTGCGGGGTCCTACGAGCAGTACTTC; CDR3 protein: CSASPFAGSYEQYF
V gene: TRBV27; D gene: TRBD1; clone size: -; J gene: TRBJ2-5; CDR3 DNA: TGTGCCAGCAGTCAAAACAGGGGAACAGAGACCCAGTACTTC; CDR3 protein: CASSQNRGTETQYF
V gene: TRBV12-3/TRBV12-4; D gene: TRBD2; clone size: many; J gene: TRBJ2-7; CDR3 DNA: TGTGCCAGCAGCTTAGGACTAGCGGGTTCCTACGAGCAGTACTTC; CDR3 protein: CASSLGLAGSYEQYF
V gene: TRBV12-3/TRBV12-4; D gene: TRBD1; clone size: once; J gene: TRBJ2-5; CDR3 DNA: TGTGCCAGCAGTCTTAGGGGGCCAGGGACCCAGTACTTC; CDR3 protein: CASSLRGPGTQYF
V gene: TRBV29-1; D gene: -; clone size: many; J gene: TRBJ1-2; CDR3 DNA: TGCAGCGTCGGTCCGGGCGACTATGGCTACACCTTC; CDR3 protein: CSVGPGDYGYTF
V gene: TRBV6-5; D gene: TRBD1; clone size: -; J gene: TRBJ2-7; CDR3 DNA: TGTGCCAGCAGTTACTCTTTGACAGGGGACCGCGAGCAGTACTTC; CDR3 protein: CASSYSLTGDREQYF
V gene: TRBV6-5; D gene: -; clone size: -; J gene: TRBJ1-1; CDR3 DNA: TGTGCCAGCAGTTACCGAGGGGGGGAGATGAACACTGAAGCTTTCTTT; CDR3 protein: CASSYRGGEMNTEAFF
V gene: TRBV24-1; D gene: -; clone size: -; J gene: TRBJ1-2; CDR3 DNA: TGTGCCACCAGTGATGGAGGGTACGATGGCTACACCTTC; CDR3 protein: CATSDGGYDGYTF
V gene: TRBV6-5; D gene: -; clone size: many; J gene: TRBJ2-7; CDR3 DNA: TGTGCCAGCAGTCCCCAGGGGGGAGGGTACGAGCAGTACTTC; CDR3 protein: CASSPQGGGYEQYF
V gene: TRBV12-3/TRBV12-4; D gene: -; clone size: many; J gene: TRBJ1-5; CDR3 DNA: TGTGCCAGCAGTTTGGGGCCCTCAGGGAGCAATCAGCCCCAGCATTTT; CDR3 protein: CASSLGPSGSNQPQHF
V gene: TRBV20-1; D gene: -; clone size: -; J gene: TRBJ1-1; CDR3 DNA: TGCAGTGCTAGAGACGATCCAGGGCGGGCTGAAGCTTTCTTT; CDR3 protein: CSARDDPGRAEAFF
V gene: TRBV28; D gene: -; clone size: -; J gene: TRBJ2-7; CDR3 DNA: TGTGCCAGCAGTTACCTAGCAGGGTACGAGCAGTACTTC; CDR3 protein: CASSYLAGYEQYF
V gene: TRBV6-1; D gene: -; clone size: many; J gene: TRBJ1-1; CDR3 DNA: TGTGCCAGCAGTAAGAGAGGGGACACTGAAGCTTTCTTT; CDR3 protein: CASSKRGDTEAFF
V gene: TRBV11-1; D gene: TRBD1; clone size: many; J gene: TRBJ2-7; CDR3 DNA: TGTGCCAGCAGTATCCCCCCCCCACAGGGGGCGCGGTTCGAGCAGTACTTC; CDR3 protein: CASSIPPPQGARFEQYF
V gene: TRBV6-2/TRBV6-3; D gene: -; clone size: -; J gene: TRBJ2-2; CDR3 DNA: TGTGCCAGCACACCGATCCTACAGGGGCCTAATAGCGGCGGGGAGCTGTTTTTT; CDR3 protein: CASTPILQGPNSGGELFF
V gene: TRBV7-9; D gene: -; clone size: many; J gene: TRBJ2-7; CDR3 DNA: TGTGCCAGCAGCCTAGACGGGGGCTCCTACGAGCAGTACTTC; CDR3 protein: CASSLDGGSYEQYF
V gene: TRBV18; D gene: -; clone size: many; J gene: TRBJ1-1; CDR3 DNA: TGTGCCAGCTCACCATCTCAGGGTTTGGACACTGAAGCTTTCTTT; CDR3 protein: CASSPSQGLDTEAFF
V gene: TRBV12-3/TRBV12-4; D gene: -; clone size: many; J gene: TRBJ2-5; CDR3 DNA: TGTGCCAGCACCGCCCAAGAGACCCAGTACTTC; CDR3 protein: CASTAQETQYF
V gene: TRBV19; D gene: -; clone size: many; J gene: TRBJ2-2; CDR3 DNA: TGTGCCAGTAGTTTTTCCGACAGCTCCGTCACCGGGGAGCTGTTTTTT; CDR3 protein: CASSFSDSSVTGELFF
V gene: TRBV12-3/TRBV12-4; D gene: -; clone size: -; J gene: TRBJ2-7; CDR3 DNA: TGTGCCAGCAGTTTCGGGACAAGGGCCGAGCAGTACTTC; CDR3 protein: CASSFGTRAEQYF
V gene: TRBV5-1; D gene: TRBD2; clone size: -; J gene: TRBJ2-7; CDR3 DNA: TGCGCCAGCAGCCCTGGGACTAACGGGGAGGACGAGCAGTACTTC; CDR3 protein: CASSPGTNGEDEQYF
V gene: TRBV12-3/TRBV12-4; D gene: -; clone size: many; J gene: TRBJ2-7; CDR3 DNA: TGTGCCAGCAGTTCGGGGTCCGACGAGCAGTACTTC; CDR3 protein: CASSSGSDEQYF
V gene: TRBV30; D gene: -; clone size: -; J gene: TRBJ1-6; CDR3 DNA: TGTGCCTGGAGCCCCCGCGTGTCCGGAGGTTCACCCCTCCACTTT; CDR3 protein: CAWSPRVSGGSPLHF
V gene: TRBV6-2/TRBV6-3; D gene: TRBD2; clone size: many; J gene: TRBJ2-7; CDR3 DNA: TGTGCCAGCAGTAGCGGGAACACATACGAGCAGTGCTTC; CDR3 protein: CASSSGNTYEQCF
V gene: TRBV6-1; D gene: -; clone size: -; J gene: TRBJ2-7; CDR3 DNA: TGTGCCTGCCGACACCTCGGGACCTACGAGCAGTACTTC; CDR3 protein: CACRHLGTYEQYF
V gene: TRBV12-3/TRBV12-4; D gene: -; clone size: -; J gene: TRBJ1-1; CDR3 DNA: TGTGCCAGCACCTGGAGGGGGAACACTGAAGCTTTCTTT; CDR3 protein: CASTWRGNTEAFF